The clone carrying this T cell receptor (beta chain) was detected a few times. Its target is not known. V lost 5 bases and J 6 bases, leaving 18 bases between the germline ends. In germline, CDR1 is SGHAT, CDR2 FQNNGV. This CDR3 is built from 15 residues. One entry per CDR3 protein, called by TCRdb with MiXCR from the 5' RACE reads. The data show around 310,000 distinct CDR3 sequences, 8% to 10% seen once. The data were taken from a study of T cells after yellow fever vaccination. The study, taken as a whole, reports: There was a possibility that FACS-sorted repertoires contained abundant clonotypes contaminating from the bulk population. The booster saw the reappearance of most primary-vaccination clones (roughly 97% CD4, 88% CD8).

This chain links TRBV11-2 with TRBJ2-3; either TRBD1 or TRBD2 may supply D (5 bases each). The specimen was PBMCs, collected on the day of the first yellow fever vaccination. The clonotype originates from a man aged 18 to 35 who received the YFV17D yellow fever vaccine. The CDR3 DNA follows: TGTGCCAGCAGCATCGGAGATATTTGGGGGGATACGCAGTATTTT. It specifies CASSIGDIWGDTQYF.